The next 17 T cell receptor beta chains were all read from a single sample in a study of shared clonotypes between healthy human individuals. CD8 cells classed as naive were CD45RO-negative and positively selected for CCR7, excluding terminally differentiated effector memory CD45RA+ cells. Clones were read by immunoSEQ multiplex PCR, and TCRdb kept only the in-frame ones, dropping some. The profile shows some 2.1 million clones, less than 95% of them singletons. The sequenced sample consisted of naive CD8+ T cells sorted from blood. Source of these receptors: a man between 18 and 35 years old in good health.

Here the CDR3 DNA reads TGTGCCATCAGGGAAACAGGTCTAAGAGGACCATGGCGGTACTTC. Translation: CAIRETGLRGPWRYF. The rearrangement joins TRBV10-3 to TRBJ2-7; possibly TRBD1 for D (5 bases). The CDR3 is made up of 15 amino acids. Germline V gene sequence: CDR1 ENHRY, CDR2 SYGVKD. Trimming removed 6 bases at V and 12 bases at J, with 27 bases between.

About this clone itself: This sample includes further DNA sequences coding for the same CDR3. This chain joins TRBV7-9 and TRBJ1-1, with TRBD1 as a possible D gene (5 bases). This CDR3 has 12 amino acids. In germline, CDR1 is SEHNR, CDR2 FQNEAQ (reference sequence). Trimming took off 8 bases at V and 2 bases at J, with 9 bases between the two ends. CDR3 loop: CASRDSNTEAFF. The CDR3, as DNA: TGTGCCAGCCGGGACTCTAACACTGAAGCTTTCTTT. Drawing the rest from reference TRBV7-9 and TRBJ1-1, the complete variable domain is DTGVSQNPRHKITKRGQNVTFRCDPISEHNRLYWYRQTLGQGPEFLTYFQNEAQLEKSRLLSDRFSAERPKGSFSTLEIQRTEQGDSAMYLCASRDSNTEAFFGQGTRLTVV.

Here the CDR3 reads CASSLGDRDDYEQYF. CDR3 in DNA: TGTGCCAGCAGCTTAGGGGACAGGGATGACTACGAGCAGTACTTC. This chain links TRBV7-8 with TRBJ2-7; 9 bases are a match to TRBD1. After removal of 1 base from V and 3 bases from J, the junction contained 4 bases not matched to a gene. The length of the CDR3 is 15 residues. Germline CDR1 reads SGHVS; CDR2 reads FQNEAQ.

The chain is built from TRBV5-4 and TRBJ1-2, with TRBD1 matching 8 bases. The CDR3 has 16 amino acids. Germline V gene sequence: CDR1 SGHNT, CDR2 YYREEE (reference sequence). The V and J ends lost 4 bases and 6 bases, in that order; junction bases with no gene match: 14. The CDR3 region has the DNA TGTGCCAGCAGCCACCCAGAAAACAGGGGGATTAATGGCTACACCTTC. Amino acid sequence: CASSHPENRGINGYTF.

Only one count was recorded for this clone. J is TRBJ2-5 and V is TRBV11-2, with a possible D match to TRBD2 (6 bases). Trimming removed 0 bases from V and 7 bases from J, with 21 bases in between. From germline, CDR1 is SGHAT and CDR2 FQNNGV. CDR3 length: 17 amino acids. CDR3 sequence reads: CASSLEGGRPAMGTQYF. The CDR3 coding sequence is TGTGCCAGCAGCTTAGAGGGGGGTCGTCCCGCAATGGGGACCCAGTACTTC.

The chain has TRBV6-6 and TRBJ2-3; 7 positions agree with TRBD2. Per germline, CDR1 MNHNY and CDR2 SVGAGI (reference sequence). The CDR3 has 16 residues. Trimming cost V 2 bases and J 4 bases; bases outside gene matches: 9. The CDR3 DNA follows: TGTGCCAGCAGTTACGACGCGGGAGTGGGTTCAGATACGCAGTATTTT. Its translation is CASSYDAGVGSDTQYF.

As DNA, the CDR3 is TGTGCCAGCAGCCAAGATTCGGGCGAAGCTTTCTTT. It is translated as CASSQDSGEAFF. This sequence joins TRBV4-2 and TRBJ1-1, with D unresolved. The V and J ends lost 0 bases and 8 bases respectively, with 7 bases between them. Germline V CDR1 and CDR2: LGHNA, YNFKEQ. The CDR3 contains 12 residues.

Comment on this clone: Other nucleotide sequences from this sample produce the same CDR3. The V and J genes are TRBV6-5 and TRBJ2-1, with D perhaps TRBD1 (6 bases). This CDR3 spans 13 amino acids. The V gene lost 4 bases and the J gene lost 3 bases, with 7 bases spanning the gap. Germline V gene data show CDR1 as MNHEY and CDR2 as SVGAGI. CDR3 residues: CASSLDSYNEQFF. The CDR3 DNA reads TGTGCCAGCAGTTTGGACAGCTACAATGAGCAGTTCTTC.

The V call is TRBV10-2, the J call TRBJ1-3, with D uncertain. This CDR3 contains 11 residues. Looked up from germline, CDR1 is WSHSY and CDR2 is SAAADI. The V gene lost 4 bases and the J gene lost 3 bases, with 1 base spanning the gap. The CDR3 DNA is TGCGCCAGCAGTGGTGGAAACACCATATATTTT. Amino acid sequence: CASSGGNTIYF.

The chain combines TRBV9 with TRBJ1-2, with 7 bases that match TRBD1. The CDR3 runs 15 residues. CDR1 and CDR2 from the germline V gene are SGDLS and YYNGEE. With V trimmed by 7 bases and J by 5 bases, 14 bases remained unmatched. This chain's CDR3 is CASAAGRTGQYGYTF. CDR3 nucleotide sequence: TGTGCCAGCGCCGCGGGCCGGACAGGCCAATATGGCTACACCTTC.

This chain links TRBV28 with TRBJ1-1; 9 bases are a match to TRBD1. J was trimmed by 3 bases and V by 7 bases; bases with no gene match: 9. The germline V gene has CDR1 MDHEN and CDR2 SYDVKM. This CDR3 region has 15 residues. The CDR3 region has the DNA TGTGCCAGCACCCCGACCGGGACAGGGTACACTGAAGCTTTCTTT. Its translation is CASTPTGTGYTEAFF.

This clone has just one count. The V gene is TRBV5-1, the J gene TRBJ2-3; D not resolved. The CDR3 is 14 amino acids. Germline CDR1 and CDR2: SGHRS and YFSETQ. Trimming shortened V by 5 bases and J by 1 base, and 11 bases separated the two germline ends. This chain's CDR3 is CASRIADRTDTQYF. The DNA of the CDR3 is TGCGCCAGCAGGATCGCGGATCGCACAGATACGCAGTATTTT.

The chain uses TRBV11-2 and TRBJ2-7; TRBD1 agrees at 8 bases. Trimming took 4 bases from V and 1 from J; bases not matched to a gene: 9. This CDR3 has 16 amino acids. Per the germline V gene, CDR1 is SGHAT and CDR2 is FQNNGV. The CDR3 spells CASSSGPGTGSYEQYF. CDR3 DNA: TGTGCCAGCAGCTCGGGGCCAGGGACAGGTTCCTACGAGCAGTACTTC.

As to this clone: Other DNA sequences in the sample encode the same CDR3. CDR3 loop: CASSSLTEAFF. CDR3 nucleotides: TGTGCCAGCAGTTCCCTCACTGAAGCTTTCTTT. The gene calls are TRBV28 and TRBJ1-1, with unresolved D. The V end was cut by 4 bases, the J end by 4 bases, with 4 bases between. This CDR3 has 11 residues. The V gene's germline CDR1 is MDHEN and CDR2 SYDVKM.

The CDR3 nucleotides are TGTGCCAGCAGTTTAGCGCCAGGGGGTTCCTACGAGCAGTACTTC. It yields the protein CASSLAPGGSYEQYF. The chain links TRBV27 to TRBJ2-7; 7 nucleotides agree with TRBD1. The CDR3 loop spans 15 amino acids. Trimming took 2 bases from V and 1 from J; bases not matched to a gene: 5. Germline assignment: CDR1 MNHEY and CDR2 SMNVEV (reference sequence).

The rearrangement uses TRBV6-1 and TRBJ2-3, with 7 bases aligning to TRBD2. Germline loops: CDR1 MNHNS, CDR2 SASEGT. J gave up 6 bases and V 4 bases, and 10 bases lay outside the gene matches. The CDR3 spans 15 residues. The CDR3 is CASSVYREVADTQYF. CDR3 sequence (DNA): TGTGCCAGCAGTGTATACCGGGAGGTGGCTGATACGCAGTATTTT.

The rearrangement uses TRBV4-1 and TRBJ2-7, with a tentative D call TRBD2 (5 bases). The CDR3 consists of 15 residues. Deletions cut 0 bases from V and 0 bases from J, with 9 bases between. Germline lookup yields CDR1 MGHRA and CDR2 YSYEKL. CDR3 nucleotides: TGCGCCAGCAGCCAAGAACGCGGGTTCTCCTACGAGCAGTACTTC. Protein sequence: CASSQERGFSYEQYF.